The T cell receptor (beta chain) under discussion was sequenced for a study of blood T cell repertoires in COVID-19. Study at large: The analysed material was cDNA or gDNA that came from T cells, B-cell-depleted T cells, or PBMCs.

The germline CDR1 and CDR2 sequences are ENHRY and SYGVKD. V shed 8 bases, J shed 0 bases, and the junction held 5 bases outside the gene matches. The CDR3 is made up of 15 amino acids. TCRdb's table, derived via immunoSEQ multiplex PCR, lists solely in-frame clones and lacks some. The sample includes around 300,000 clones, around 88% of them seen just once. The gene calls are TRBV10-3 and TRBJ1-4; 8 bases align to TRBD1. The origin of this receptor is a woman in her 30s with COVID-19, enrolled during active disease. The sequenced material came from peripheral blood. The CDR3 here is CAIRLGQATNEKLFF. The CDR3 bases are TGTGCCATCCGCCTGGGACAGGCAACTAATGAAAAACTGTTTTTT.